This is a list of T cell receptor beta chains from one sample in a study of cytomegalovirus exposure and HLA in healthy donors. Method: immunoSEQ multiplex PCR; TCRdb's copy keeps in-frame clones and lacks some. The top ten clones hold roughly 3.9% of a sample with roughly 110,000 clones, around 77% of them seen once. The sequenced sample was PBMCs. These receptors were collected from a male donor in good health and CMV-seronegative. CDR3s include the opening cysteine and the closing phenylalanine or tryptophan. The order of the fields is D gene, J gene, V gene, clone size, CDR3 DNA, CDR3 protein. D genes are given only for firm matches. Rows give clone size only sometimes, using once, few, many, or a class for an expanded clone.

>NA|TRBJ2-3|TRBV6-1|NA
TGTGCCAGCAGTGTAGTAGCGGGCACAGATACGCAGTATTTT
CASSVVAGTDTQYF
>NA|TRBJ2-1|TRBV11-2|few
TGTGCCAGCAGCCCCGCGGATGAGCAGTTCTTC
CASSPADEQFF
>NA|TRBJ2-2|TRBV10-1|NA
TGCGCCAGCAGTGAATCCCCTAGATTGAACACCGGGGAGCTGTTTTTT
CASSESPRLNTGELFF
>NA|TRBJ2-7|TRBV6-1|once
TGTGCCAGCAGTGAAGAAGGGGGCGGGGGGTACGAGCAGTACTTC
CASSEEGGGGYEQYF
>NA|TRBJ1-2|TRBV7-9|NA
TGTGCCAGCAGCTTAGGACAACGTGGCTACACCTTC
CASSLGQRGYTF
>TRBD1|TRBJ1-1|TRBV19|NA
TGTGCCAGTCTGACAGGGGGGCGCGCTTTCTTT
CASLTGGRAFF
>NA|TRBJ1-1|TRBV11-2|NA
TGTGCCAGCACCCATCCGCGAACGGCTGAAGCTTTCTTT
CASTHPRTAEAFF
>TRBD2|TRBJ2-7|TRBV19|NA
TGTGCCAGTAGTATGTCGCTAGCGGGATTCTACGAGCAGTACTTC
CASSMSLAGFYEQYF
>NA|TRBJ2-7|TRBV5-1|NA
TGCGCCGGCAGCTTGGCCAACTACGAGCAGTACTTC
CAGSLANYEQYF
>TRBD2|TRBJ2-1|TRBV7-3|NA
TGTGCCAGCAGCCTCAAAGGGCCTAGCGGGGGATGGAGCTCCTACAATGAGCAGTTCTTC
CASSLKGPSGGWSSYNEQFF
>TRBD2|TRBJ2-1|TRBV2|few
TGTGCCAGCACAAGCCGGACTAGCGGGAGCTCCTACAATGAGCAGTTCTTC
CASTSRTSGSSYNEQFF
>NA|TRBJ2-7|TRBV5-6|NA
TGTGCCAGCAGCTTGCGGTCCGGGTCTGGCGAGCAGTACTTC
CASSLRSGSGEQYF
>NA|TRBJ1-1|TRBV5-1|few
TGCGCCAGCAGCTATAGCATAGGGGGAACTGAAGCTTTCTTT
CASSYSIGGTEAFF
>NA|TRBJ1-2|TRBV30|NA
TGTGCCTGGAGTTCGGCAGGGAGCTACACCTTC
CAWSSAGSYTF
>TRBD2|TRBJ2-1|TRBV7-2|NA
TGTGCCAGCAGCCAGGGCGGACTAGCGGTTTACAATGAGCAGTTCTTC
CASSQGGLAVYNEQFF
>TRBD2|TRBJ2-1|TRBV27|NA
TGTGCCAGCAGTGATAGCGGGGTCTACAATGAGCAGTTCTTC
CASSDSGVYNEQFF
>TRBD2|TRBJ2-1|TRBV6-1|NA
TGTGCCAGCAGTGATTCCGGGACTAGCATCTACAATGAGCAGTTCTTC
CASSDSGTSIYNEQFF
>NA|TRBJ2-4|TRBV30|NA
TGTGCCGCGAGAGCAACAGCGGGTACCGGGGGACAGAAGTACTTC
CAARATAGTGGQKYF
>NA|TRBJ1-4|TRBV2|NA
TGTGCCAGCAGGTCTCAGGGCATCATTGAAAAACTGTTTTTT
CASRSQGIIEKLFF
>NA|TRBJ2-7|TRBV10-1|few
TGCGCCAGCAGTGAGGGCGCCAGCGCCTACGAGCAGTACTTC
CASSEGASAYEQYF
>TRBD1|TRBJ1-1|TRBV27|NA
TGTGCCAGCTGGACAGGGTTGAACACTGAAGCTTTCTTT
CASWTGLNTEAFF
>NA|TRBJ1-5|TRBV6-1|NA
TGTGCCAGCCTCCCTGGCAGGGCAAATCAGCCCCAGCATTTT
CASLPGRANQPQHF
>NA|TRBJ2-7|TRBV2|few
TGTGCCAGCAGTCTAACCTACTCCTACGAGCAGTACTTC
CASSLTYSYEQYF
>NA|TRBJ1-2|TRBV5-1|NA
TGCGCCAGCAGCCCTGGGCCCGGGGACTATGGCTACACCTTC
CASSPGPGDYGYTF
>TRBD2|TRBJ2-1|TRBV6-4|NA
TGTGCCAGCAGTGAGGAGCGGGAGGCCTACAATGAGCAGTTCTTC
CASSEEREAYNEQFF
>TRBD1|TRBJ1-1|TRBV5-1|NA
TGCGCCAGCAGCTTAACACCGACAGGGATGAACACTGAAGCTTTCTTT
CASSLTPTGMNTEAFF
>TRBD2|TRBJ2-7|TRBV27|NA
TGTGCCAGCAGTTTATCGAGCGGGGGGGACGAGCAGTACTTC
CASSLSSGGDEQYF
>NA|TRBJ1-5|TRBV28|few
TGTGCCATCCGAGGTGGCAATCAGCCCCAGCATTTT
CAIRGGNQPQHF
>TRBD2|TRBJ2-7|TRBV6-5|NA
TGTGCCAGCAGTTACTCGTTAGCGGGGGCCTACGAGCAGTACTTC
CASSYSLAGAYEQYF
>TRBD1|TRBJ2-1|TRBV19|NA
TGTGCCAGCGGATTCCTGGGACAGGGAGAGCATGAGCAGTTCTTC
CASGFLGQGEHEQFF
>NA|TRBJ2-6|TRBV6-1|NA
TGTGCCAGCAGATTACAGGGTTCTGGGGCCAACGTCCTGACTTTC
CASRLQGSGANVLTF
>TRBD1|TRBJ2-1|TRBV29-1|NA
TGCAGCGGCCGGGGACAGGGAAAGGGGAATGAGCAGTTCTTC
CSGRGQGKGNEQFF
>TRBD2|TRBJ2-7|TRBV29-1|NA
TGCAGCGTTGAACTCAGGGCGTTGACTAGCGGGAGAAGTTACGAGCAGTACTTC
CSVELRALTSGRSYEQYF
>NA|TRBJ2-7|TRBV5-1|NA
TGCGCCAGCAGCGTACAGACAGCGTCTTACGAGCAGTACTTC
CASSVQTASYEQYF
>NA|TRBJ1-1|TRBV5-1|NA
TGCGCCAGCAGCCCTCAAGGGCAGGGATTCTTGCCTGAAGCTTTCTTT
CASSPQGQGFLPEAFF
>NA|TRBJ1-2|TRBV28|NA
TGTGCCAGCAGTTTAAGAGGGAATGGCTACACCTTC
CASSLRGNGYTF
>NA|TRBJ1-1|TRBV19|few
TGTGCCAGTAGTTTGGGGGCAAGAGGCACTGAAGCTTTCTTT
CASSLGARGTEAFF
>NA|TRBJ2-7|TRBV13|NA
TGTGCCAGCAGCGCGGGACTGACCCTTGACTACGAGCAGTACTTC
CASSAGLTLDYEQYF
>NA|TRBJ2-7|TRBV2|NA
TGTGCCAGCAGTGAGACAGAGGGGGTGATCTCCTACGAGCAGTACTTC
CASSETEGVISYEQYF
>NA|TRBJ2-7|TRBV5-4|NA
TGTGCCAGCAGTGGGATAGGGGTCCACGAGCAGTACTTC
CASSGIGVHEQYF
>TRBD1|TRBJ1-2|TRBV6-5|NA
TGTGCCAGCACCCGACAGGGGGGGAACTATGGCTACACCTTC
CASTRQGGNYGYTF
>NA|TRBJ1-2|TRBV11-2|NA
TGTGCCAGCAGCTTGTTGGACAGTAACTATGGCTACACCTTC
CASSLLDSNYGYTF
>NA|TRBJ2-5|TRBV27|NA
TGTGCCAGCAGTTCGGGATCGAGGAGACAAGAGACCCAGTACTTC
CASSSGSRRQETQYF
>TRBD2|TRBJ2-3|TRBV18|NA
TGTGCCAGCTCACCACCGGGACTAGCGGGAGATACGCAGTATTTT
CASSPPGLAGDTQYF
>TRBD2|TRBJ2-7|TRBV23-1|NA
TGCGCCAGCAGTCCCAACCGGGTTAGCGGGAGCTTTATTTTCTCCTACGAGCAGTACTTC
CASSPNRVSGSFIFSYEQYF
>TRBD2|TRBJ2-7|TRBV4-1|NA
TGCGCCAGCAGACCGACTAGCGGCTACGAGCAGTACTTC
CASRPTSGYEQYF
>TRBD2|TRBJ2-2|TRBV5-6|few
TGTGCCAGTAAGACTAGCTCGGGCGGGGAGCTGTTTTTT
CASKTSSGGELFF
>TRBD2|TRBJ2-1|TRBV29-1|NA
TGCAGCGGGACTAGCGGGAGTGAGGGGCTCAATGAGCAGTTCTTC
CSGTSGSEGLNEQFF